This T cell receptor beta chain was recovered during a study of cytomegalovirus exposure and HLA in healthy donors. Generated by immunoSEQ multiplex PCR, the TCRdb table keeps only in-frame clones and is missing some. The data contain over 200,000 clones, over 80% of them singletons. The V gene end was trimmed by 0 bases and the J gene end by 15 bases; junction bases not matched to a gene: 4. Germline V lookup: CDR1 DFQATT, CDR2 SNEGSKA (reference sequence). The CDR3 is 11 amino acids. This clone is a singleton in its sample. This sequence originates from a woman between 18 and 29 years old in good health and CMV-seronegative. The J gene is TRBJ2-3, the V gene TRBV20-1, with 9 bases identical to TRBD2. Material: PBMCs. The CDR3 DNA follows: TGCAGTGCTAGAGAGCGGGGGGGCCAATATTTT. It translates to CSARERGGQYF.